The TCR beta chain described here comes from a study of shared clonotypes between healthy human individuals. Across the study: The study used three CD4 naive, three CD4 memory, two CD8 naive and one CD8 memory plate per donor.

Comments on this clone: Its antigen is as yet unknown.

Findings of the study overall: Shared clonotypes: 4.5% to 5% naive CD4, 3% to 3.5% naive CD8, under 2.5% memory CD4, 0.4% to 0.5% memory CD8.

Original analysis: Junction-only sequences without quality scores were provided by ImmunoSEQ, so filtering was different. Some clones are missing from TCRdb's copy, which holds only in-frame ones; the method was immunoSEQ multiplex PCR. From that table come the V and J calls and clone size; the DNA was used to work out D and trimming. Among approximately 2,000,000 clones listed, approximately 90% were seen once. Germline V lookup: CDR1 SQVTM, CDR2 ANQGSEA. The length of the CDR3 is 14 residues. Trimming removed 7 bases from V and 2 bases from J, with 17 bases in between. The sample comprised naive CD4+ T cells from PBMCs. The subset is: CD45RA+ positively selected. This chain joins TRBV29-1 and TRBJ2-5; tentatively, D is TRBD2 (5 bases). This clonotype was sampled from a young man in good health. Some clones in this sample may be carry-over from other donors' samples. CDR3 coding DNA: TGCAGCGGCCAGGCGGGCGAGCGACAAGAGACCCAGTACTTC. It codes for CSGQAGERQETQYF.